These 7 T cell receptor beta chains share one sample of origin, sequenced in a study of blood T cell repertoires in COVID-19. Using immunoSEQ multiplex PCR, the repertoire was profiled, and TCRdb retains in-frame clones only, with some absent. Here the sample spans about 120,000 clones, 65% to 90% being singletons. The sequencing input was peripheral blood. These receptors all come from an elderly man with acute or convalescent COVID-19.

The chain has TRBV5-1 and TRBJ2-1; weak D call: TRBD1 (5 bases). Trimming shortened V by 2 bases and J by 4 bases, and 13 bases separated the two germline ends. Germline V gene data show CDR1 as SGHRS and CDR2 as YFSETQ. This CDR3 contains 15 residues. The chain's CDR3 is CASSFAPGSYNEQFF. The DNA of the CDR3 is TGCGCCAGCAGCTTCGCGCCAGGGTCGTACAATGAGCAGTTCTTC.

The V and J genes are TRBV18 and TRBJ1-2; no definite D call. V dropped 2 bases and J dropped 8 bases, with 6 bases sitting between them. The CDR3 runs 11 residues. CDR1 is KGHSH, CDR2 LQKENI, per germline. The CDR3 protein is CASSPLEGYTF. The DNA for the CDR3 is TGTGCCAGCTCACCATTGGAGGGCTACACCTTC.

V and J are TRBV2 and TRBJ2-3; 13 bases are shared with TRBD2. V shed 6 bases and J 5 bases; nucleotides not matched to a gene: 8. Germline V CDR1 and CDR2: SNHLY, FYNNEI. CDR3 size: 16 residues. The CDR3 DNA reads as TGTGCCAGCAGGAAACTAGCGGGGGGGCTAGGAGATACGCAGTATTTT. Translated: CASRKLAGGLGDTQYF.

In this sample, this clone turned up once. The CDR3 DNA reads as TGTGCCAGCAGCTCCCGGGACTTGGGGTCTCAGCCCCAGCATTTT. Translation: CASSSRDLGSQPQHF. This chain links TRBV7-2 with TRBJ1-5; perhaps TRBD1 as D (5 bases). CDR1 and CDR2 (germline): SGHTA, FQGNSA. Trimming took off 4 bases at V and 6 bases at J, with 16 bases between the two ends. The CDR3 has 15 amino acids.

V gene TRBV3-1 (or the pseudogene TRBV3-2) combines with J gene TRBJ1-1; 8 bases are a match to TRBD1. The CDR3 consists of 13 residues. Germline CDR1 LGHDT, CDR2 YNNKEL (reference sequence). Trimming took 6 bases from V and 5 from J; bases not matched to a gene: 5. CDR3 nucleotide sequence: TGTGCCAGCAGTCGGACAGGGAATACTGAAGCTTTCTTT. Its translation: CASSRTGNTEAFF.

The genes are TRBV11-2 and TRBJ1-5, with D unresolved. The CDR3 length is 16 residues. V was pared by 1 base and J by 0 bases, with 10 bases between. In germline, CDR1 is SGHAT, CDR2 FQNNGV. CDR3 sequence: CASSLGRGNSNQPQHF. The CDR3 DNA follows: TGTGCCAGCAGCTTAGGACGGGGAAATAGCAATCAGCCCCAGCATTTT.

The gene calls are TRBV5-1 and TRBJ2-7; D is possibly TRBD1 (5 bases). The germline V and J ends were trimmed by 0 bases and 2 bases, with 15 bases remaining between them. CDR1 and CDR2 from the germline V gene are SGHRS and YFSETQ. The CDR3 covers 16 residues. CDR3 sequence reads: CASSLGQGRTPYEQYF. The CDR3 nucleotides read TGCGCCAGCAGCTTGGGGCAGGGTAGGACCCCCTACGAGCAGTACTTC.